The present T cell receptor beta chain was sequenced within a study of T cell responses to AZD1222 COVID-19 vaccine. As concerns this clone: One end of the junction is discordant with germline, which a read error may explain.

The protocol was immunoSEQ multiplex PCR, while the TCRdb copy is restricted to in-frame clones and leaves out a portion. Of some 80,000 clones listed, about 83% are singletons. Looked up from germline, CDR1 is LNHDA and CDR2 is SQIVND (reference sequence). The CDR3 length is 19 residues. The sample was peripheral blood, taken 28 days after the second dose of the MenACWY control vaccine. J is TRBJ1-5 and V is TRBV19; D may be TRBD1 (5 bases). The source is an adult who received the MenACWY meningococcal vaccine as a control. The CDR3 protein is CANSIVAQGRGYGNQPQHF. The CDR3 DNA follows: TGTGCCAATAGTATAGTGGCGCAGGGAAGAGGGTATGGCAATCAGCCCCAGCATTTT.